What follows is one TCR beta chain and its context. This entry comes from a study of blood T cell repertoires in COVID-19. Data came from immunoSEQ multiplex PCR; TCRdb stores just in-frame clones and leaves some out. The top ten clones hold 6% to 8% of a sample with 150,000 to 200,000 clones, 83% of them seen once. The CDR3 runs 13 residues. Trimming took 1 base from V and 8 from J, leaving 11 bases between them. The germline gives CDR1 SEHNR, CDR2 FQNEAQ (reference sequence). The rearrangement uses TRBV7-9 and TRBJ1-2, with unresolved D. This sequence originates from a woman in her 70s with COVID-19, enrolled during active disease. The specimen was peripheral blood. The CDR3 protein is CASSLEGSRGYTF. As DNA, the CDR3 is TGTGCCAGCAGCTTAGAAGGGAGTAGGGGCTACACCTTC.